The next 5 T cell receptor beta chains were all read from a single sample in a study of T cells in narcolepsy. This table comes from immunoSEQ multiplex PCR, and its TCRdb copy is limited to in-frame clones, with some not included. The sample includes fewer than 15,000 clones, roughly 91% of them seen just once. The specimen sequenced was CD45RA- memory CD4+ T cells from PBMCs. All receptors derive from a human donor with narcolepsy.

The rearrangement joins TRBV5-1 to TRBJ2-7, with 10 bases lining up with TRBD1. CDR3 length: 15 residues. V dropped 5 bases and J dropped 7; count of bases not matched to a gene: 12. Germline V gene lookup returns CDR1 SGHRS and CDR2 YFSETQ. CDR3 in DNA: TGCGCCAGCAGTTTATCCGGGACAGGGGTAAGGGAGCAGTACTTC. Encoded protein: CASSLSGTGVREQYF.

For this clone: Other DNA sequences from this sample encode an identical CDR3 as well. This chain uses TRBV5-6 with TRBJ1-5; TRBD1 agrees at 9 bases. Trimming cost V 0 bases and J 7 bases; bases outside gene matches: 5. In germline, CDR1 is SGHDT, CDR2 YYEEEE. The CDR3 length is 15 residues. CDR3 sequence reads: CASSLAGQGDQPQHF. CDR3 in DNA: TGTGCCAGCAGCTTGGCGGGACAGGGTGACCAGCCCCAGCATTTT.

This chain uses TRBV7-2 with TRBJ2-7; the match to TRBD2 covers 10 bases. This CDR3 region has 13 residues. From germline, CDR1 is SGHTA and CDR2 FQGNSA. The trim removed 8 bases at V and 5 bases at J, leaving 6 bases unmatched. The CDR3 coding sequence is TGTGCCAGCTCTACTAGCGGGAACCACGAGCAGTACTTC. Amino acid sequence: CASSTSGNHEQYF.

This clone was counted once. The chain recombines TRBV5-1 with TRBJ2-7, with 10 bases matching TRBD2. The V gene's germline CDR1 is SGHRS and CDR2 YFSETQ. The CDR3 is 16 amino acids. V shed 2 bases, J shed 7 bases, and the junction held 12 bases outside the gene matches. CDR3 region: CASSFQTSGTLGEQYF. In DNA, the CDR3 is TGCGCCAGCAGCTTCCAAACTAGCGGGACCTTAGGGGAGCAGTACTTC.

The gene calls are TRBV28 and TRBJ2-2, with D perhaps matching TRBD1 (5 bases). The CDR3 runs to 13 residues. V was shortened by 5 bases and J by 3 bases, with 7 bases between the two germline ends. Germline assignment: CDR1 MDHEN and CDR2 SYDVKM. CDR3 region: CASSRQYTGELFF. The CDR3 DNA reads as TGTGCCAGCAGTAGACAGTACACCGGGGAGCTGTTTTTT. The whole variable domain, filled in from reference TRBV28 and TRBJ2-2, reads DVKVTQSSRYLVKRTGEKVFLECVQDMDHENMFWYRQDPGLGLRLIYFSYDVKMKEKGDIPEGYSVSREKKERFSLILESASTNQTSMYLCASSRQYTGELFFGEGSRLTVL.